The 6 T cell receptor beta chains below come from one sample, sequenced in a study of blood T cell repertoires in COVID-19. Here immunoSEQ multiplex PCR was the method, and the copy in TCRdb shows in-frame clones only, minus some. The sample records approximately 130,000 clones, around 76% being singletons. The sequenced material came from peripheral blood. The receptors derive from a human donor in a cohort sampled during active COVID-19.

This chain joins TRBV2 and TRBJ2-5; 7 bases map to TRBD2. Germline-derived CDR1 and CDR2 are SNHLY and FYNNEI. J was trimmed by 3 bases and V by 7 bases; bases with no gene match: 11. The CDR3 is 15 amino acids. Here the CDR3 reads CASIRDSSGKETQYF. In DNA, the CDR3 is TGTGCCAGCATTCGGGACTCTAGCGGTAAAGAGACCCAGTACTTC.

This chain uses TRBV2 with TRBJ1-3; 9 bases agree with TRBD1. J was trimmed by 4 bases and V by 8 bases; bases with no gene match: 3. CDR3 length: 13 amino acids. Germline CDR1 is SNHLY and CDR2 is FYNNEI. This CDR3 reads CASRTGAGNTIYF. CDR3 bases: TGTGCCAGCCGGACAGGGGCGGGAAACACCATATATTTT. Together with reference TRBV2 and TRBJ1-3, the CDR3 gives the full variable domain: EPEVTQTPSHQVTQMGQEVILRCVPISNHLYFYWYRQILGQKVEFLVSFYNNEISEKSEIFDDQFSVERPDGSNFTLKIRSTKLEDSAMYFCASRTGAGNTIYFGEGSWLTVV.

The sample holds a few counts of this clone. CDR3 nucleotide sequence: TGCGCCAGCAGCTTGGACAGGTCCCCAACCTCACCCCTCCACTTT. Translated: CASSLDRSPTSPLHF. V and J are TRBV5-1 and TRBJ1-6; the D gene is possibly TRBD1 (5 bases). V was cut by 0 bases and J by 10 bases, with 14 bases left in between. From germline, CDR1 is SGHRS and CDR2 YFSETQ. The CDR3 loop spans 15 amino acids.

This clone was picked up one time. The chain recombines TRBV6-5 with TRBJ1-2, with D possibly matching TRBD1 (6 bases). The CDR3 consists of 13 residues. CDR1 MNHEY and CDR2 SVGAGI come from the germline V gene. Trimming cost V 2 bases and J 7 bases, with 11 bases left between them. In DNA form, the CDR3 reads TGTGCCAGCAGTTACGGGGGCCCAGGTGGCTACACCTTC. Translation: CASSYGGPGGYTF.

V and J are TRBV6-5 and TRBJ2-5, with D perhaps matching TRBD1 (5 bases). The CDR3 contains 14 residues. The V gene's germline CDR1 is MNHEY and CDR2 SVGAGI. Deletions cut 2 bases from V and 2 bases from J, with 9 bases between. The chain's CDR3 is CASSYGHLQETQYF. Here the CDR3 DNA reads TGTGCCAGCAGTTACGGACATCTGCAAGAGACCCAGTACTTC.

The chain is built from TRBV19 and TRBJ1-1, with D perhaps matching TRBD1 (5 bases). This CDR3 contains 15 residues. The V and J ends lost 2 bases and 5 bases respectively, with 15 bases between them. The germline CDR1 and CDR2 sequences are LNHDA and SQIVND (reference sequence). The chain's CDR3 is CASSINRQGRTEAFF. In DNA form, the CDR3 reads TGTGCCAGTAGTATAAATCGGCAGGGTAGGACTGAAGCTTTCTTT.